The present T cell receptor beta chain was sequenced within a study of CD8 T cells in Susac syndrome (dated by TCRdb to the late 2010s). For context, the study as a whole: Repertoire sequencing was used to test whether CD8+ T cell activation and differentiation in Susac syndrome was antigen driven.

Summary of the overall study and its limitations: The study acknowledged that relatively few individuals were included in the TCR sequencing and HLA analysis.

As concerns this clonotype: Its antigen target is currently unknown. One base away there is no much larger clone; base qualities are not given.

RNA was extracted with the RNeasy kit and roughly 0.45 to 1 ug was reverse transcribed using random hexamers. The immunoSEQ multiplex PCR assay, covering 54 Vbeta and 13 Jbeta segments, was used to amplify TCR beta CDR3 regions. PCR amplification bias was corrected using a synthetic template baseline for primer optimization and computational correction. On the study's bioinformatics: Reads were annotated to V, D and J genes per IMGT and analyzed with immunoSEQ Analyzer, keeping only productive sequences. Clonality was calculated as one minus the Shannon entropy normalized by log2 of the number of productive unique sequences. For each patient and control, public and private clones were evaluated among the 100 most prevalent clones. Clones were defined as Susac-specific if absent from the healthy and MS cohorts, from approximately 1,100 published viral clones and from other ImmuneACCESS disease sequences. TCRdb passed the public sequencing reads through fastp at Q25 and MiXCR, retaining productive beta sequences. Each record represents a unique CDR3 protein, reported with the most common genes and DNA among its rows. The V and J calls and clone size come from TCRdb's table, not from the authors' own analysis. A total of a few hundred thousand distinct CDR3 sequences appear in this sample, 95% of them only once. Jointly, the top ten make up 0.075% to 0.095% of the sample.

For this chain, trimming is 6 bases at the V end and 6 bases at the J end, and the number of junction bases without a gene match is 13. CDR1 SGHAT and CDR2 FQDESV were looked up in the germline V gene (reference sequence). The cysteine opens and the phenylalanine closes a CDR3 of 15 amino acids. Of all the DNA, just the CDR3 is kept, 45 bases in frame from base 1. High-throughput TCR beta sequencing profiled peripheral blood CD8+ and CD4+ T cells from healthy donors, Susac syndrome patients and multiple sclerosis patients. The multiple sclerosis controls were treatment-naive patients whose relapsing-remitting disease, either stable or active, fulfilled the revised McDonald criteria. CD8+ TEMRA cells were enriched by FACS, while bulk CD8+ and CD4+ T cells were purified by magnetic negative isolation. Blood was collected in EDTA tubes and processed within 24 hours, with PBMCs isolated through density gradient centrifugation. PBMCs intended for TCR sequencing were frozen in liquid nitrogen and were later thawed in a 37 degrees C water bath. The sorted or isolated CD4+, CD8+ and CD8+ TEMRA cells had a purity of 90% or higher.

Specimen: CD4+ T cells from PBMCs. The V gene is TRBV11-1 and the J gene is TRBJ2-7, with TRBD2 identical over 8 junction bases. The sequence was collected from a human donor with multiple sclerosis. CDR3 protein: CASSPQLAASSEQYF. The sequenced DNA: TGTGCCAGCAGTCCACAACTAGCGGCAAGTTCCGAGCAGTACTTC.